This T cell receptor beta chain was found in a study of T cell clonality in common variable immunodeficiency. Study-wide results and caveats: Common variable immunodeficiency TCR beta sequences reportedly had fewer deletions and N-nucleotide insertions. What drives increased CVID clonality needs T cell subpopulation sequencing.

The repertoire was sequenced with immunoSEQ multiplex PCR; TCRdb's copy has only in-frame clones and lacks some. The record shows fewer than 35,000 clones for this sample, with no singletons present. This clone turned up a few times. Its cognate antigen is unknown. The CDR3 is cut off 3 residues early in the read; its end comes from the germline J gene. V trimming: 4 bases; J trimming: 4 bases; junction bases outside the gene matches: 9. This CDR3 has 16 amino acids. Germline values: CDR1 LNHDA, CDR2 SQIVND (reference sequence). Specimen: peripheral blood mononuclear cells. The gene calls are TRBV19 and TRBJ2-2; TRBD2 aligns across 7 bases. The TCR originated in a human donor with common variable immunodeficiency. The CDR3 reads CASSTPGGGGTGELFF. The sequenced CDR3 bases are TGTGCCAGTAGTACCCCAGGCGGGGGAGGCACCGGGGAG.